This T cell receptor (beta chain) comes out of a study of T-cell reconstitution after alpha-beta-depleted transplantation in children. Many counts were recorded for this clonotype. Germline-derived CDR1 and CDR2 are SGHVS and FNYEAQ. The junction had 9 bases not matched to a gene; V was cut back by 5 bases and J by 2 bases. The CDR3 runs to 15 residues. Unique molecular identifiers tagged the TCRbeta library. TCRdb processed the PCR reads anew with MiXCR; each CDR3 protein has one entry. The data contain about 17,000 distinct CDR3 sequences, approximately 5.5% of them singletons. The chain combines TRBV7-6 with TRBJ2-7; 7 bases agree with TRBD1. Material: PBMCs, obtained before TCRalphabeta/CD19-depleted stem cell transplant. The source is a boy aged 5-17 years with acute lymphoblastic leukemia, due to receive a stem cell transplant. CDR3 loop: CASSPTAGGTYEQYF. CDR3 coding DNA: TGTGCCAGCAGCCCGACGGCAGGGGGTACCTACGAGCAGTACTTC.